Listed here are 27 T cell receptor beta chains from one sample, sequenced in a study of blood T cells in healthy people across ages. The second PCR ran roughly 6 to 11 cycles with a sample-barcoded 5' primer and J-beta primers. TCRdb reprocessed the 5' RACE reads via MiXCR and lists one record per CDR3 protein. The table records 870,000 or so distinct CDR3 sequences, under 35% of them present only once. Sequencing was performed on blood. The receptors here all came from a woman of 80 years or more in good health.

The CDR3 is CAWTDQDYGYTF. CDR3 bases: TGTGCCTGGACGGACCAGGACTATGGCTACACCTTC. V is TRBV30 and J is TRBJ1-2; D not resolved. The CDR3 is made up of 12 amino acids. Germline values: CDR1 GTSNPN, CDR2 SVGIG (reference sequence). Trimming removed 4 bases at V and 3 bases at J, with 9 bases between.

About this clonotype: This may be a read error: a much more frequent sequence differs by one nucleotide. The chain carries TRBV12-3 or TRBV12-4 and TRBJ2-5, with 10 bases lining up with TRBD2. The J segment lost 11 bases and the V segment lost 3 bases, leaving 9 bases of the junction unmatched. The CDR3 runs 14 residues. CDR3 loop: CASSFSGGADEQYF. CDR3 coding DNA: TGTGCCAGCAGTTTCAGCGGGGGGGCGGATGAGCAGTACTTC.

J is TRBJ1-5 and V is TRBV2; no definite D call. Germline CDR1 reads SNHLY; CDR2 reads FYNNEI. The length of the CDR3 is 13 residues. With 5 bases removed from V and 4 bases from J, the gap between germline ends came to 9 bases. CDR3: CASSQQTNQPQHF. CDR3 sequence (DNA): TGTGCCAGCAGTCAGCAGACTAATCAGCCCCAGCATTTT.

This CDR3 reads CSAGGRGSGANVLTF. The CDR3 DNA sequence: TGCAGTGCGGGCGGACGGGGCTCTGGGGCCAACGTCCTGACTTTC. The V and J genes are TRBV20-1 and TRBJ2-6, with D tentatively TRBD2 (5 bases). This CDR3 spans 15 amino acids. V lost 6 bases, J lost 0 bases, and 12 bases lay in between. CDR1 is DFQATT, CDR2 SNEGSKA, per germline (reference sequence).

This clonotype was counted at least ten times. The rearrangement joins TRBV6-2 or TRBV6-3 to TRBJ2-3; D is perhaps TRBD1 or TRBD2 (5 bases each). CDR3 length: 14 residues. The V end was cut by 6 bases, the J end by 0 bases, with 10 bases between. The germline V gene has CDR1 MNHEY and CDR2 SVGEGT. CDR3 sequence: CASRGPLSTDTQYF. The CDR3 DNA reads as TGTGCCAGCAGGGGACCTCTTAGCACAGATACGCAGTATTTT.

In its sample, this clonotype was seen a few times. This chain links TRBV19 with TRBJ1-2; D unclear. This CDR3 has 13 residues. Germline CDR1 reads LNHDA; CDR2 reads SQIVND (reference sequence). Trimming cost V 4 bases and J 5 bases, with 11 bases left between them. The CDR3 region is CASSRVAGYGYTF. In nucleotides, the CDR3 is TGTGCCAGTAGTAGGGTAGCCGGGTATGGCTACACCTTC.

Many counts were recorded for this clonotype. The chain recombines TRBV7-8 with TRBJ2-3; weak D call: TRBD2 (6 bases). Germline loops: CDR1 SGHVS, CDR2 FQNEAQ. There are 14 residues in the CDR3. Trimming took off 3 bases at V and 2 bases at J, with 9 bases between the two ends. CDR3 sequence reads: CASSFWGDTDTQYF. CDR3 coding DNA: TGTGCCAGCAGCTTCTGGGGGGACACAGATACGCAGTATTTT.

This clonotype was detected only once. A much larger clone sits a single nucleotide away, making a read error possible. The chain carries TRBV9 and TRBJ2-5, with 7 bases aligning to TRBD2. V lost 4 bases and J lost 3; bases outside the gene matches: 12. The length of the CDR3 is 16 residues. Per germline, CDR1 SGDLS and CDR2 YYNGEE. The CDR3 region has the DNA TGTGCCAGCAGCCCACGGGGGGTAGGACATGAAGAGACCCAGTACTTC. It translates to CASSPRGVGHEETQYF.

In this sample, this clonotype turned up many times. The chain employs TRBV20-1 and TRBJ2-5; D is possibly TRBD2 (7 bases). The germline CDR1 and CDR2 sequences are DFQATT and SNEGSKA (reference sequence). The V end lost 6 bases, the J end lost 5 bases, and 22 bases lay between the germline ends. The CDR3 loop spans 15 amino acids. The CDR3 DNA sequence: TGCAGTGCCACCGGCTCTGCGGGGGCGCCGGAGACCCAGTACTTC. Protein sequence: CSATGSAGAPETQYF.

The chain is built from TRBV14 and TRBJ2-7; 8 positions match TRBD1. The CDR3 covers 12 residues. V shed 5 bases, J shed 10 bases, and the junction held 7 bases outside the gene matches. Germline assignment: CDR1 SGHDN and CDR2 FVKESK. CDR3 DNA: TGTGCCAGCAGCTTCGACAGGGGTATTCAGTACTTC. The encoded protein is CASSFDRGIQYF. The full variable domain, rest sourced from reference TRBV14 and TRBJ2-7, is EAGVTQFPSHSVIEKGQTVTLRCDPISGHDNLYWYRRVMGKEIKFLLHFVKESKQDESGMPNNRFLAERTGGTYSTLKVQPAELEDSGVYFCASSFDRGIQYFGPGTRLTVT.

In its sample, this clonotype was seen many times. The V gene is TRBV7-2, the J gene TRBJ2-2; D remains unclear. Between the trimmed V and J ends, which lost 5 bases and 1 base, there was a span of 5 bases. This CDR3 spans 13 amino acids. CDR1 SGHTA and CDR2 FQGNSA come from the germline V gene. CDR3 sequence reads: CASSIQNTGELFF. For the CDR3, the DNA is TGTGCCAGCAGCATTCAGAACACCGGGGAGCTGTTTTTT. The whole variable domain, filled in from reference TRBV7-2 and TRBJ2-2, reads GAGVSQSPSNKVTEKGKDVELRCDPISGHTALYWYRQSLGQGLEFLIYFQGNSAPDKSGLPSDRFSAERTGGSVSTLTIQRTQQEDSAVYLCASSIQNTGELFFGEGSRLTVL.

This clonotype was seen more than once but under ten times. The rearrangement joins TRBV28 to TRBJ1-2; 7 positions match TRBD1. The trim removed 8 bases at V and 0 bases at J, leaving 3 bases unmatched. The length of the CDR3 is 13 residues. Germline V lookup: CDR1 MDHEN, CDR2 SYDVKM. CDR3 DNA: TGTGCCAGCGGGACAGACCCTAACTATGGCTACACCTTC. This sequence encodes CASGTDPNYGYTF.

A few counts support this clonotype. Here the CDR3 reads CASSVGGASSPLHF. In DNA, the CDR3 is TGTGCCAGCAGCGTGGGGGGGGCGAGTTCACCCCTCCACTTT. This rearrangement joins TRBV5-6 to TRBJ1-6; D is possibly TRBD1 (6 bases). Trimming took 4 bases from V and 9 from J, leaving 14 bases between them. Germline assignment: CDR1 SGHDT and CDR2 YYEEEE. The CDR3 contains 14 residues.

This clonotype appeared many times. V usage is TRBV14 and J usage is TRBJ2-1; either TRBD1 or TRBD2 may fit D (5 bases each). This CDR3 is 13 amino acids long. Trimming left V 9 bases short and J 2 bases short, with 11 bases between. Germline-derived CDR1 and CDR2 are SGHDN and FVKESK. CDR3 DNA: TGTGCCAGTCGGGACGGAACCTACAATGAGCAGTTCTTC. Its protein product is CASRDGTYNEQFF.

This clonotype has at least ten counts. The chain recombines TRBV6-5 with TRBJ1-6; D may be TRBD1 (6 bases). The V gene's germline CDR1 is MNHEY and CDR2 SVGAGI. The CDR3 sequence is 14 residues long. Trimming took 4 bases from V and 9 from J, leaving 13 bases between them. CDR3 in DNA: TGTGCCAGCAGTTTCCGACAGGACGGTTCACCCCTCCACTTT. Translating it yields CASSFRQDGSPLHF.

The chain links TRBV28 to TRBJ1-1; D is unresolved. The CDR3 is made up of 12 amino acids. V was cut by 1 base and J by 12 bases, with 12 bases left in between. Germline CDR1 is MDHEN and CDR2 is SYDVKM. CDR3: CASSLYQAVTFF. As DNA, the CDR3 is TGTGCCAGCAGTTTATATCAGGCGGTGACTTTCTTT.

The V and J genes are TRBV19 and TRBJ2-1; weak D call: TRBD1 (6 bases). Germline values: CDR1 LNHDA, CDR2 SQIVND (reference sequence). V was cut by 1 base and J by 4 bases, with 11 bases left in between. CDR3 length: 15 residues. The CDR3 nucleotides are TGTGCCAGTAGTATAGGGCAGGGGATTTACAATGAGCAGTTCTTC. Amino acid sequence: CASSIGQGIYNEQFF.

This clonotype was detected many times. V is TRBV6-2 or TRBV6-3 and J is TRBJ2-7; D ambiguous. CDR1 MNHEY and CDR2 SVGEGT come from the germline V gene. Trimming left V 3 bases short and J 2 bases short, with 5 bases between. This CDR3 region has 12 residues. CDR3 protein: CASSYEAYEQYF. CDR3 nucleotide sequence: TGTGCCAGCAGTTATGAGGCCTACGAGCAGTACTTC.

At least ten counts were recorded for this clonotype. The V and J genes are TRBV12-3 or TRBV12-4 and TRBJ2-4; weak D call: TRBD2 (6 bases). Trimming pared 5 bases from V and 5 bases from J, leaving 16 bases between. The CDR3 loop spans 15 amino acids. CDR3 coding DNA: TGTGCCAGCAGTCTAACTAGCCTCCCCCAAAACATTCAGTACTTC. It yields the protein CASSLTSLPQNIQYF.

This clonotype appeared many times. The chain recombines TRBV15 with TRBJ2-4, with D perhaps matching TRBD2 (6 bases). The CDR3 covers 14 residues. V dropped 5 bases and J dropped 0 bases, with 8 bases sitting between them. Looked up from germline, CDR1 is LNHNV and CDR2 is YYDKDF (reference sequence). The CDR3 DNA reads TGTGCCACCAGCGGGGGGATAGCCAAAAACATTCAGTACTTC. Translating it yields CATSGGIAKNIQYF.

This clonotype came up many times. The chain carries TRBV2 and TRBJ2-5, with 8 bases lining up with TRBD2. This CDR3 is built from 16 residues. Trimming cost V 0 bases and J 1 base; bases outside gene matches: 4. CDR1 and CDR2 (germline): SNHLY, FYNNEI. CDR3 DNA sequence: TGTGCCAGCAGTGAAGCGCGGGGGGACTTCCAAGAGACCCAGTACTTC. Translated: CASSEARGDFQETQYF.

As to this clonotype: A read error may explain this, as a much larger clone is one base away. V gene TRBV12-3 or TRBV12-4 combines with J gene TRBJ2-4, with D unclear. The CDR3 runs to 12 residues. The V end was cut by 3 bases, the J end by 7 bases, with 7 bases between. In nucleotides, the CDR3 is TGTGCCAGCAGTTTTACCGGTAACATTCAGTACTTC. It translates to CASSFTGNIQYF.

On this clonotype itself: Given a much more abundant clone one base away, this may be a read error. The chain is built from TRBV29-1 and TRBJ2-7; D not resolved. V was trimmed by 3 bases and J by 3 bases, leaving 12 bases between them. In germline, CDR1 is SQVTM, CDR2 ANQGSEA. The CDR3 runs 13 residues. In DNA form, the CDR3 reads TGCAGCGTTGACGAGCAAGGCCGCTACGAGCAGTACTTC. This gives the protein CSVDEQGRYEQYF.

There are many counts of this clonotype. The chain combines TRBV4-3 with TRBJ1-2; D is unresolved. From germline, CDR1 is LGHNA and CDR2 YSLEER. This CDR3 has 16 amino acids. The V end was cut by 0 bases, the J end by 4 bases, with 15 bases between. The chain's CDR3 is CASSQDRLGVFYGYTF. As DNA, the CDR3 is TGCGCCAGCAGCCAAGATCGCCTCGGGGTTTTCTATGGCTACACCTTC.

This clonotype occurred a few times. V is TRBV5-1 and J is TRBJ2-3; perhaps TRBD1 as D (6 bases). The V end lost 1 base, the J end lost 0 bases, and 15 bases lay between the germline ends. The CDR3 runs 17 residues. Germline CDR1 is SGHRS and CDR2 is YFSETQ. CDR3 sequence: CASSLSEGVSSTDTQYF. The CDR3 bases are TGCGCCAGCAGCTTGAGTGAGGGGGTCTCTAGCACAGATACGCAGTATTTT.

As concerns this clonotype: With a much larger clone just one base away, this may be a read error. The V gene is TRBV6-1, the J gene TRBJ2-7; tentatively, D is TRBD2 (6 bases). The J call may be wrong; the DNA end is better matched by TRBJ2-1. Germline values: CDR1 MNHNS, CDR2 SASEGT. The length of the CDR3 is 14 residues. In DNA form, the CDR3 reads TGTGCCAGCAGCATGGGACTCTTTTCCTACGAGCAGTTCTTC. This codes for CASSMGLFSYEQFF.

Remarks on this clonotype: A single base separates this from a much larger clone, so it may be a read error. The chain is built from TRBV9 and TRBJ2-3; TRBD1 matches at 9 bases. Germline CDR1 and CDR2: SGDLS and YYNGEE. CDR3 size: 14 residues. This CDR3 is CTSSAGQGSDTQYF. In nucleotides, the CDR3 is TGTACCAGCAGCGCGGGACAGGGATCAGATACGCAGTATTTT.